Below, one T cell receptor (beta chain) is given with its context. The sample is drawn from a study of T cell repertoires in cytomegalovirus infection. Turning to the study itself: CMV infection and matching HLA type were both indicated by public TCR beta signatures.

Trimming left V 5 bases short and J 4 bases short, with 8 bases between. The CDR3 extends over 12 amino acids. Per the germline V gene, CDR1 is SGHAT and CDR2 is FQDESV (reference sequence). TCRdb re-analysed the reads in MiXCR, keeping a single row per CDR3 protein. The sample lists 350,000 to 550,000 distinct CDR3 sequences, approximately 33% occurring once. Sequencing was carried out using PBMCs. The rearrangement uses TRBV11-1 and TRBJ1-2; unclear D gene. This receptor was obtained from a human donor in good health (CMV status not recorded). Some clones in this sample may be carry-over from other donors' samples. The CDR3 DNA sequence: TGTGCCAGCAGCGCAGATCTCTATGGCTACACCTTC. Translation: CASSADLYGYTF.